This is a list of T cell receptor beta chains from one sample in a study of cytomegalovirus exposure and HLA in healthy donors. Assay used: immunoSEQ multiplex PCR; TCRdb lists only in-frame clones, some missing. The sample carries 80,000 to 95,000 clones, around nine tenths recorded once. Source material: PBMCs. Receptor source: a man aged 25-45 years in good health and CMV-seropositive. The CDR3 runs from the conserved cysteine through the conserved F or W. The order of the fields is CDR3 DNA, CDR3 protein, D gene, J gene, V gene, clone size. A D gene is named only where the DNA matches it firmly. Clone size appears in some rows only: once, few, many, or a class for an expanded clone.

TGCGCCAGCAGCTTGGCGCGGGGCTATGGCTACACCTTC	CASSLARGYGYTF	NA	TRBJ1-2	TRBV5-1	once
TGTGCCAGCAGTGAGAAGGAGAATCAGCCCCAGCATTTT	CASSEKENQPQHF	NA	TRBJ1-5	TRBV6-1	NA
TGTGCCAGCAGTTCGCTATCTCTGGACAGGGGATACGGAAACACCATATATTTT	CASSSLSLDRGYGNTIYF	TRBD1	TRBJ1-3	TRBV27	few
TGTGCCAGCAGCAAAGACCGCCGACAGGGTTCGGGGTGGCAGTACTTC	CASSKDRRQGSGWQYF	NA	TRBJ2-7	TRBV21-1	NA
TGTGCCAGCAGGCTCAATAAAGGGGGAGCTAACTATGGCTACACCTTC	CASRLNKGGANYGYTF	NA	TRBJ1-2	TRBV28	NA
TGTGCCAGCAGTGAATGGACTAGCGGAGAGACCCAGTACTTC	CASSEWTSGETQYF	TRBD2	TRBJ2-5	TRBV25-1	NA
TGTGCCAGCAGCTTAGCGTTAGCGGGGTCCTACAATGAGCAGTTCTTC	CASSLALAGSYNEQFF	TRBD2	TRBJ2-1	TRBV7-9	NA
TGTGCCAGCAGCCATGCGTCCGCGGGGGGCTATGGGGAGCAGTACTTC	CASSHASAGGYGEQYF	TRBD2	TRBJ2-7	TRBV7-9	NA
TGTGCCTGGAGTCGCGGACTAGCGGGGACCGGGGAGCTGTTTTTT	CAWSRGLAGTGELFF	TRBD2	TRBJ2-2	TRBV30	NA
TGTGCCAGCAGCTTGGTAAATCGAGAGCAGTACTTC	CASSLVNREQYF	NA	TRBJ2-5	TRBV7-9	NA